Many counts were recorded for the clone carrying this T cell receptor (beta chain). Its antigen is undetermined. This record comes from a study of human T cells and chemical hapten exposure. CDR1 and CDR2 (germline): SQVTM, ANQGSEA. The germline V and J ends were trimmed by 5 bases and 1 base, with 11 bases remaining between them. The CDR3 totals 13 residues. General study results and limits: Expanded TCRs showed more large CDR3 clusters than pre-sensitization or healthy control sets. The donors suffered from alopecia, so their immune response may not match that of healthy people.

Time point given: pre-sensitization, week 0. As for treatment: therapeutic diphenylcyclopropenone sensitization with weekly scalp DPC. During construction of the library, unique molecular identifiers were attached to individual cDNA molecules for quantitative, reproducible TCR counting. MiXCR, applied by TCRdb to the RACE reads, yields one record per CDR3 protein. Of about 180,000 distinct CDR3 sequences listed, more than 25% are singletons. Sequences were derived from whole blood, sampled in connection with sensitization to the hapten diphenylcyclopropenone (DPC). The chain employs TRBV29-1 and TRBJ1-1; perhaps TRBD1 as D (5 bases). This clonotype originated in a woman aged 25 to 45 with alopecia areata. Some clones in this sample may be carry-over from other donors' samples. Here the CDR3 reads CSVSGTANTEAFF. The CDR3 nucleotides read TGCAGCGTTTCCGGGACGGCGAACACTGAAGCTTTCTTT. Filled out from reference TRBV29-1 and TRBJ1-1, the complete variable domain reads SAVISQKPSRDICQRGTSLTIQCQVDSQVTMMFWYRQQPGQSLTLIATANQGSEATYESGFVIDKFPISRPNLTFSTLTVSNMSPEDSSIYLCSVSGTANTEAFFGQGTRLTVV.